A selection of T cell receptor beta chains follows, all from one sample in a study of blood T cells in healthy people across ages. In TCRdb, the 5' RACE reads were re-called with MiXCR into one record per CDR3 protein. The table has around 700,000 distinct CDR3 sequences, roughly 25% seen once; the top ten hold more than 7.5%. Separately, the same data were catalogued under a study of T cells of mothers and their children.

What was sequenced was blood. Every receptor here comes from a boy aged 5-17 years in good health. The CDR3 runs from the conserved cysteine through the conserved F or W. The D gene is left open where the match is weak. The listing skips clone size in some rows; elsewhere it reads once, few, many or a size class.

V: TRBV7-3
size: -
D: -
J: TRBJ1-4
CDR3: CASSSTGRSEKLFF
DNA: TGTGCCAGCAGTTCTACGGGGAGAAGTGAAAAACTGTTTTTT

V: TRBV4-3
size: -
D: TRBD2
J: TRBJ2-5
CDR3: CASSLMLAGGETQYF
DNA: TGCGCCAGCAGCCTTATGCTAGCGGGGGGAGAGACCCAGTACTTC

V: TRBV4-1
size: -
D: TRBD2
J: TRBJ2-5
CDR3: CASSPLTSGRETQYF
DNA: TGCGCCAGCAGCCCTCTGACTAGCGGGAGAGAGACCCAGTACTTC

V: TRBV29-1
size: -
D: -
J: TRBJ2-2
CDR3: CSVKQGGTGELFF
DNA: TGCAGCGTCAAACAGGGCGGGACCGGGGAGCTGTTTTTT

V: TRBV29-1
size: -
D: -
J: TRBJ2-7
CDR3: CSVAQVNSYEQYF
DNA: TGCAGCGTTGCACAGGTGAACTCCTACGAGCAGTACTTC

V: TRBV7-2
size: -
D: TRBD1
J: TRBJ2-3
CDR3: CASSLQGALGDTQYF
DNA: TGTGCCAGCAGCTTACAGGGGGCGCTGGGAGATACGCAGTATTTT

V: TRBV5-1
size: few
D: TRBD1
J: TRBJ2-7
CDR3: CASSLGPTGGSYEQYF
DNA: TGCGCCAGCAGCTTGGGACCGACAGGGGGCTCCTACGAGCAGTACTTC

V: TRBV5-1
size: -
D: TRBD2
J: TRBJ2-3
CDR3: CASSLGTSGNTDTQYF
DNA: TGCGCCAGCAGCCTAGGGACTAGCGGGAACACAGATACGCAGTATTTT

V: TRBV15
size: once
D: -
J: TRBJ2-2
CDR3: CATSRDPSTGELFF
DNA: TGTGCCACCAGCAGAGATCCCAGTACCGGGGAGCTGTTTTTT

V: TRBV12-3/TRBV12-4
size: -
D: -
J: TRBJ2-5
CDR3: CASSLGGRPQETQYF
DNA: TGTGCCAGCAGTTTAGGTGGCAGGCCACAAGAGACCCAGTACTTC

V: TRBV4-3
size: -
D: TRBD2
J: TRBJ2-1
CDR3: CASSPSGGPSSYNEQFF
DNA: TGCGCCAGCAGCCCGAGCGGGGGCCCCAGCTCCTACAATGAGCAGTTCTTC

V: TRBV11-2
size: -
D: -
J: TRBJ2-3
CDR3: CASGQRNTDTQYF
DNA: TGTGCCAGCGGACAGAGAAACACAGATACGCAGTATTTT

V: TRBV5-1
size: -
D: TRBD1
J: TRBJ1-2
CDR3: CASSGTAVGNYGYTF
DNA: TGCGCCAGCAGCGGGACAGCCGTAGGGAACTATGGCTACACCTTC

V: TRBV4-2
size: -
D: -
J: TRBJ2-1
CDR3: CASSQDRVGSNEQFF
DNA: TGTGCCAGCAGCCAAGACAGGGTTGGTAGCAATGAGCAGTTCTTC

V: TRBV5-1
size: -
D: -
J: TRBJ2-2
CDR3: CASSTPNITRVGDTGELFF
DNA: TGCGCCAGCAGCACACCAAATATAACCAGGGTTGGCGACACCGGGGAGCTGTTTTTT

V: TRBV12-3/TRBV12-4
size: -
D: -
J: TRBJ1-3
CDR3: CASSYPLLRRGNTIYF
DNA: TGTGCCAGCAGTTACCCCCTGCTCAGGAGAGGAAACACCATATATTTT

V: TRBV20-1
size: -
D: TRBD1
J: TRBJ2-7
CDR3: CSARSSRDRAGYEQYF
DNA: TGCAGTGCTAGGTCATCTCGGGACAGGGCGGGTTACGAGCAGTACTTC

V: TRBV28
size: few
D: TRBD1
J: TRBJ2-1
CDR3: CASSLPGGYNEQFF
DNA: TGTGCCAGCAGTTTACCAGGGGGATACAATGAGCAGTTCTTC

V: TRBV5-5
size: few
D: TRBD2
J: TRBJ2-3
CDR3: CASSLEGSGTRDTQYF
DNA: TGTGCCAGCAGCTTGGAGGGTAGCGGGACCCGAGATACGCAGTATTTT

V: TRBV5-1
size: few
D: -
J: TRBJ2-6
CDR3: CASSLSVAGANVLTF
DNA: TGCGCCAGCAGCTTGTCCGTGGCTGGGGCCAACGTCCTGACTTTC

V: TRBV6-5
size: -
D: -
J: TRBJ2-1
CDR3: CASSYAPGYNEQFF
DNA: TGTGCCAGCAGTTACGCCCCAGGGTACAATGAGCAGTTCTTC

V: TRBV20-1
size: -
D: TRBD1
J: TRBJ2-7
CDR3: CSANQETGLGSYEQYF
DNA: TGCAGTGCTAATCAAGAGACAGGGTTGGGATCCTACGAGCAGTACTTC

V: TRBV7-3
size: many
D: -
J: TRBJ2-1
CDR3: CASSPQGWGNEQFF
DNA: TGTGCCAGCAGCCCACAGGGATGGGGCAATGAGCAGTTCTTC

V: TRBV12-3/TRBV12-4
size: few
D: TRBD1
J: TRBJ1-1
CDR3: CASSPTGTVNTEAFF
DNA: TGCGCCAGCAGTCCAACCGGGACAGTTAACACTGAAGCTTTCTTT

V: TRBV10-3
size: -
D: TRBD2
J: TRBJ2-7
CDR3: CAISGTSESYEQYF
DNA: TGTGCCATCTCCGGGACTAGCGAGTCCTACGAGCAGTACTTC

V: TRBV11-2
size: -
D: -
J: TRBJ1-2
CDR3: CASSKLGAGLGYGYTF
DNA: TGTGCCAGCAGTAAGCTAGGGGCGGGCCTCGGCTATGGCTACACCTTC

V: TRBV27
size: few
D: -
J: TRBJ2-1
CDR3: CASGGPIPSGQFF
DNA: TGTGCCAGTGGGGGGCCCATTCCCAGTGGGCAGTTCTTC

V: TRBV24-1
size: few
D: TRBD1
J: TRBJ2-5
CDR3: CATSETGQSYQETQYF
DNA: TGTGCCACCAGTGAGACGGGACAGTCGTACCAAGAGACCCAGTACTTC

V: TRBV28
size: -
D: TRBD2
J: TRBJ2-7
CDR3: CASRKREYFSYEQYF
DNA: TGTGCCAGTAGGAAGCGGGAGTACTTCTCCTACGAGCAGTACTTC

V: TRBV7-9
size: once
D: TRBD2
J: TRBJ2-3
CDR3: CASSDRLAADTQYF
DNA: TGTGCCAGCAGCGATAGACTAGCGGCAGATACGCAGTATTTT

V: TRBV7-9
size: -
D: -
J: TRBJ2-2
CDR3: CASSAQGNTGELFF
DNA: TGTGCCAGCAGTGCACAGGGGAACACCGGGGAGCTGTTTTTT

V: TRBV9
size: few
D: -
J: TRBJ2-3
CDR3: CASSVVGRGTDTQYF
DNA: TGTGCCAGCAGCGTGGTAGGGAGAGGGACAGATACGCAGTATTTT

V: TRBV6-2/TRBV6-3
size: -
D: -
J: TRBJ2-7
CDR3: CASSKPRDAYYEQYF
DNA: TGTGCCAGCAGTAAACCCCGGGACGCCTACTACGAGCAGTACTTC

V: TRBV4-2
size: few
D: -
J: TRBJ2-7
CDR3: CASSPYPITRGYEQYF
DNA: TGTGCCAGCAGCCCTTACCCCATAACAAGGGGGTACGAGCAGTACTTC

V: TRBV20-1
size: -
D: TRBD1
J: TRBJ2-5
CDR3: CSARVWGQGKGTQYF
DNA: TGCAGTGCTAGGGTTTGGGGACAGGGAAAAGGGACCCAGTACTTC

V: TRBV18
size: few
D: -
J: TRBJ1-1
CDR3: CASSPRKNTEAFF
DNA: TGTGCCAGCTCACCAAGGAAAAACACTGAAGCTTTCTTT

V: TRBV7-2
size: once
D: TRBD2
J: TRBJ2-4
CDR3: CASSQGLAGNIQYF
DNA: TGTGCCAGCAGCCAAGGACTAGCGGGAAACATTCAGTACTTC

V: TRBV29-1
size: -
D: TRBD1
J: TRBJ2-1
CDR3: CSARGDRGQDEQFF
DNA: TGCAGCGCACGCGGGGACAGGGGGCAGGATGAGCAGTTCTTC

V: TRBV25-1
size: -
D: -
J: TRBJ2-7
CDR3: CASSDFGVRYEQYF
DNA: TGTGCCAGCAGTGATTTCGGGGTGCGCTACGAGCAGTACTTC

V: TRBV6-5
size: few
D: -
J: TRBJ2-2
CDR3: CASSYSTDDTGELFF
DNA: TGTGCCAGCAGTTACTCTACAGACGACACCGGGGAGCTGTTTTTT

V: TRBV7-9
size: -
D: -
J: TRBJ2-1
CDR3: CASSFFTYSSYNEQFF
DNA: TGTGCCAGCAGCTTCTTCACGTACAGCTCCTACAATGAGCAGTTCTTC

V: TRBV7-9
size: -
D: -
J: TRBJ2-5
CDR3: CASRGPLGEETQYF
DNA: TGTGCCAGCAGGGGTCCCTTAGGCGAAGAGACCCAGTACTTC

V: TRBV5-6
size: few
D: -
J: TRBJ2-1
CDR3: CASSLLGGAASMFDEQFF
DNA: TGTGCCAGCAGCTTGCTGGGCGGCGCAGCCAGCATGTTCGATGAGCAGTTCTTC

V: TRBV29-1
size: -
D: -
J: TRBJ2-3
CDR3: CGVEPDTQYF
DNA: TGCGGCGTTGAGCCTGATACGCAGTATTTT

V: TRBV7-2
size: few
D: TRBD2
J: TRBJ2-5
CDR3: CASSARQGGGSGETQYF
DNA: TGTGCCAGCAGCGCCCGGCAGGGCGGGGGTAGTGGGGAGACCCAGTACTTC

V: TRBV14
size: -
D: -
J: TRBJ2-2
CDR3: CASSLRGQRTGELFF
DNA: TGTGCCAGCAGTCTTCGGGGGCAGCGCACCGGGGAGCTGTTTTTT

V: TRBV19
size: -
D: -
J: TRBJ2-5
CDR3: CASSTPLGGTQYF
DNA: TGTGCCAGTAGTACCCCACTAGGGGGGACCCAGTACTTC

V: TRBV29-1
size: few
D: -
J: TRBJ1-4
CDR3: CSVYEKLFF
DNA: TGCAGCGTTTATGAAAAACTGTTTTTT

V: TRBV27
size: few
D: -
J: TRBJ2-1
CDR3: CASRLGAASSYNEQFF
DNA: TGTGCCAGCAGGTTGGGGGCGGCCAGCTCCTACAATGAGCAGTTCTTC

V: TRBV12-3/TRBV12-4
size: -
D: -
J: TRBJ1-1
CDR3: CASSFRPQAFF
DNA: TGTGCCAGCAGTTTCCGGCCGCAAGCTTTCTTT

V: TRBV28
size: few
D: TRBD1
J: TRBJ1-5
CDR3: CASGDPGQGGGSNQPQHF
DNA: TGTGCCAGCGGAGATCCGGGACAGGGGGGAGGAAGCAATCAGCCCCAGCATTTT

V: TRBV29-1
size: many
D: TRBD1
J: TRBJ2-3
CDR3: CSLRQGNTDTQYF
DNA: TGCAGCTTGAGACAGGGGAACACAGATACGCAGTATTTT

V: TRBV6-6
size: -
D: TRBD2
J: TRBJ2-7
CDR3: CASSYGTSVYEQYF
DNA: TGTGCCAGCAGTTACGGGACTAGCGTATACGAGCAGTACTTC